Shown below are 18 T cell receptor beta chains from a single sample sequenced in a study of OX40 agonist ivuxolimab in advanced cancers. Clones were read by immunoSEQ multiplex PCR, and TCRdb kept only the in-frame ones, dropping some. The data contain roughly 60,000 clones, around 84% of them seen just once; the ten biggest clones take up roughly 1.9%. This specimen consisted of CD4+ or CD8+ T cells sorted from blood, obtained in a trial of the OX40 agonist ivuxolimab. Receptors originate from an adult with an advanced solid tumor such as melanoma, head and neck, liver or kidney cancer.

This chain links TRBV11-1 with TRBJ2-7; D gene ambiguous. From germline, CDR1 is SGHAT and CDR2 FQDESV (reference sequence). This CDR3 region has 17 residues. Trimming pared 2 bases from V and 0 bases from J, leaving 17 bases between. CDR3 in DNA: TGTGCCAGCAGCTTAAAGAAGCGTGCGGTGAGCTCCTACGAGCAGTACTTC. It is translated as CASSLKKRAVSSYEQYF.

The chain couples TRBV4-1 to TRBJ2-1; TRBD2 aligns across 11 bases. The germline CDR1 and CDR2 sequences are MGHRA and YSYEKL. J was trimmed by 0 bases and V by 1 base; bases with no gene match: 17. The CDR3 runs 22 residues. CDR3 sequence (DNA): TGCGCCAGCAGCCAAGTTGGGGCTAGCGGGAGGCGGCGCCAAGGCTCCTACAATGAGCAGTTCTTC. Its translation: CASSQVGASGRRRQGSYNEQFF.

This rearrangement joins TRBV28 to TRBJ2-7, with D unclear. The CDR3 has 12 residues. Germline lookup yields CDR1 MDHEN and CDR2 SYDVKM. Trimming pared 2 bases from V and 0 bases from J, leaving 2 bases between. CDR3 sequence: CASSLTSYEQYF. DNA of the CDR3: TGTGCCAGCAGTTTAACCTCCTACGAGCAGTACTTC.

The chain joins TRBV7-9 to TRBJ2-4; D ambiguous. The V end was cut by 7 bases, the J end by 2 bases, with 15 bases between. Germline V CDR1 and CDR2: SEHNR, FQNEAQ (reference sequence). This CDR3 has 15 residues. For the CDR3, the DNA is TGTGCCAGCAACGGCCCTGGTCTTTCCAAAAACATTCAGTACTTC. Encoded protein: CASNGPGLSKNIQYF. Full variable domain (outside the CDR3, taken from reference TRBV7-9 and TRBJ2-4): DTGVSQNPRHKITKRGQNVTFRCDPISEHNRLYWYRQTLGQGPEFLTYFQNEAQLEKSRLLSDRFSAERPKGSFSTLEIQRTEQGDSAMYLCASNGPGLSKNIQYFGAGTRLSVL.

The chain employs TRBV15 and TRBJ1-4, with a weak D call TRBD1 (6 bases). The CDR3 length is 17 residues. V shed 2 bases and J shed 8 bases, with 21 bases lying between them. Germline lookup yields CDR1 LNHNV and CDR2 YYDKDF (reference sequence). As DNA, the CDR3 is TGTGCCACCAGCAGACCGTTGGGTGGGGGCGCAATCGAAAAACTGTTTTTT. Translated: CATSRPLGGGAIEKLFF. Full variable domain (rest looked up from reference TRBV15 and TRBJ1-4): DAMVIQNPRYQVTQFGKPVTLSCSQTLNHNVMYWYQQKSSQAPKLLFHYYDKDFNNEADTPDNFQSRRPNTSFCFLDIRSPGLGDTAMYLCATSRPLGGGAIEKLFFGSGTQLSVL.

V and J are TRBV7-2 and TRBJ2-5, with 10 bases identical to TRBD2. V was clipped by 4 bases and J by 7 bases; unmatched bases: 15. The V gene's germline CDR1 is SGHTA and CDR2 FQGNSA. The CDR3 is 17 residues long. The CDR3 DNA sequence: TGTGCCAGCAGCTCCACTCTACCTGGACTAGCGGTGACGACCCAGTACTTC. Its translation is CASSSTLPGLAVTTQYF.

This clone appeared a single time. The V and J genes are TRBV28 and TRBJ2-2; D is possibly TRBD2 (6 bases). The CDR3 covers 14 residues. The V gene's germline CDR1 is MDHEN and CDR2 SYDVKM. Trimming cost V 2 bases and J 4 bases, with 8 bases left between them. This CDR3 reads CASSLGTFTGELFF. The CDR3 region has the DNA TGTGCCAGCAGTTTAGGGACTTTCACCGGGGAGCTGTTTTTT.

This clone showed up just once. This chain connects TRBV19 to TRBJ1-5; tentative D call: TRBD1 (5 bases). In germline, CDR1 is LNHDA, CDR2 SQIVND (reference sequence). Deletions cut 5 bases from V and 2 bases from J, with 16 bases between. There are 16 residues in the CDR3. The CDR3 region is CASSPSAGGGNQPQHF. In nucleotides, the CDR3 is TGTGCCAGTAGTCCCAGCGCGGGGGGTGGCAATCAGCCCCAGCATTTT.

The V gene is TRBV10-1, the J gene TRBJ2-3; TRBD1 agrees at 10 bases. Germline values: CDR1 WNHNN, CDR2 SYGVQD (reference sequence). Trimming at V came to 4 bases and at J to 3 bases, leaving 7 bases not matched to a gene. The CDR3 totals 16 residues. Written as DNA, the CDR3 is TGCGCCAGCAGTGCGGGACAGGGGATGGGAACAGATACGCAGTATTTT. This encodes CASSAGQGMGTDTQYF.

The chain combines TRBV28 with TRBJ2-2; TRBD2 is a possible D gene (6 bases). CDR1 and CDR2 from the germline V gene are MDHEN and SYDVKM. The length of the CDR3 is 14 residues. Trimming left V 4 bases short and J 6 bases short, with 12 bases between. CDR3 DNA sequence: TGTGCCAGCAGTTCAGGAGGCGGGGCCGGGGAGCTGTTTTTT. It specifies CASSSGGGAGELFF.

The chain carries TRBV29-1 and TRBJ1-4; D is possibly TRBD1 (5 bases). V lost 5 bases, J lost 7 bases, and 11 bases lay in between. The length of the CDR3 is 12 residues. Germline CDR1 SQVTM, CDR2 ANQGSEA. The CDR3 reads CSVLGGGEKLFF. CDR3 nucleotides: TGCAGCGTTCTTGGGGGGGGTGAAAAACTGTTTTTT.

The CDR3 DNA reads as TGCAGTGCCGCCCCCTACGAGCAGTACTTC. Amino acid sequence: CSAAPYEQYF. V is TRBV20-1 and J is TRBJ2-7; no clear D. CDR1 DFQATT and CDR2 SNEGSKA come from the germline V gene (reference sequence). This CDR3 region has 10 residues. Trimming pared 6 bases from V and 2 bases from J, leaving 5 bases between.

CDR3 region: CASSLFLAGGRNEQFF. CDR3 DNA: TGTGCCAGCAGCTTGTTCCTAGCGGGGGGCCGAAATGAGCAGTTCTTC. The chain uses TRBV5-8 and TRBJ2-1; TRBD2 matches 11 bases. The CDR3 consists of 16 residues. Germline-derived CDR1 and CDR2 are SGHTS and YDEGEE. The trim removed 1 base at V and 7 bases at J, leaving 7 bases unmatched. The full variable domain, with the rest looked up from reference TRBV5-8 and TRBJ2-1, is EAGVTQSPTHLIKTRGQQATLRCSPISGHTSVYWYQQALGLGLQFLLWYDEGEERNRGNFPPRFSGRQFPNYSSELNVNALELEDSALYLCASSLFLAGGRNEQFFGPGTRLTVL.

The gene calls are TRBV11-3 and TRBJ2-3; 15 bases agree with TRBD2. Per the germline V gene, CDR1 is SGHNT and CDR2 is YENEEA. V shed 4 bases, J shed 3 bases, and the junction held 2 bases outside the gene matches. CDR3 length equals 16 residues. The CDR3: CASSWTSGGGTDTQYF. In nucleotides, the CDR3 is TGTGCCAGCAGCTGGACTAGCGGGGGGGGAACAGATACGCAGTATTTT.

The count of this clone is one. The chain has TRBV5-6 and TRBJ1-6, with D unresolved. Trimming cost V 0 bases and J 7 bases, with 5 bases left between them. CDR3 length equals 13 residues. The V gene's germline CDR1 is SGHDT and CDR2 YYEEEE. The CDR3 sequence: CASSLAGNSPLHF. CDR3 DNA: TGTGCCAGCAGCTTGGCCGGGAATTCACCCCTCCACTTT.

The gene calls are TRBV11-3 and TRBJ2-2; D may match TRBD1 or TRBD2 (5 bases each). The germline V gene has CDR1 SGHNT and CDR2 YENEEA. Trimming removed 1 base at V and 3 bases at J, with 9 bases between. This CDR3 has 15 amino acids. CDR3 bases: TGTGCCAGCAGCTTAGGGGGGTATGACACCGGGGAGCTGTTTTTT. It yields the protein CASSLGGYDTGELFF. The full variable domain, with the rest looked up from reference TRBV11-3 and TRBJ2-2, is EAGVVQSPRYKIIEKKQPVAFWCNPISGHNTLYWYLQNLGQGPELLIRYENEEAVDDSQLPKDRFSAERLKGVDSTLKIQPAELGDSAVYLCASSLGGYDTGELFFGEGSRLTVL.

J is TRBJ1-2 and V is TRBV6-5; 8 nucleotides line up with TRBD1. The CDR3 contains 15 residues. Trimming cost V 2 bases and J 6 bases; bases outside gene matches: 8. The germline gives CDR1 MNHEY, CDR2 SVGAGI. The chain's CDR3 is CASSYPTDRGHGYTF. In nucleotides, the CDR3 is TGTGCCAGCAGTTACCCTACCGACAGGGGACATGGCTACACCTTC.

The rearrangement uses TRBV9 and TRBJ2-2, with D perhaps matching TRBD1 (6 bases). This CDR3 has 15 residues. Trimming removed 2 bases at V and 7 bases at J, with 15 bases between. Germline V gene sequence: CDR1 SGDLS, CDR2 YYNGEE. In DNA, the CDR3 is TGTGCCAGCAGCGTGGGAAGCCAGGGGATCGGGGAGCTGTTTTTT. It specifies CASSVGSQGIGELFF. Complete variable domain (other parts from reference TRBV9 and TRBJ2-2): DSGVTQTPKHLITATGQRVTLRCSPRSGDLSVYWYQQSLDQGLQFLIQYYNGEERAKGNILERFSAQQFPDLHSELNLSSLELGDSALYFCASSVGSQGIGELFFGEGSRLTVL.